This entry lists 20 T cell receptor beta chains sequenced from one sample in a study of cytomegalovirus exposure and HLA in healthy donors. Primers: 60 Vbeta forward and 13 Jbeta reverse. Libraries were prepared by immunoSEQ multiplex PCR; TCRdb keeps only in-frame clonotypes and omits some of them. The sample lists 150,000 to 200,000 clones, roughly 79% seen once, with 1% in the top ten. Specimen: PBMCs. The source is a woman in her 40s in good health and CMV-seronegative.

The V call is TRBV5-1, the J call TRBJ1-5; 11 bases agree with TRBD1. The CDR3 covers 15 residues. The V and J ends lost 2 bases and 4 bases, in that order; junction bases with no gene match: 2. CDR1 is SGHRS, CDR2 YFSETQ, per germline. The CDR3 loop reads CASSLGTGGNQPQHF. For the CDR3, the DNA is TGCGCCAGCAGCTTAGGGACAGGGGGAAATCAGCCCCAGCATTTT.

This chain uses TRBV6-1 with TRBJ1-1; no firm D call. The CDR3 has 12 residues. Per the germline V gene, CDR1 is MNHNS and CDR2 is SASEGT. Between the trimmed V and J ends, which lost 2 bases and 3 bases, there was a span of 4 bases. CDR3 coding DNA: TGTGCCAGCAGTGAACATCACACTGAAGCTTTCTTT. Translation gives CASSEHHTEAFF.

This sequence joins TRBV5-1 and TRBJ1-6; a weak D match, TRBD1 (5 bases). From germline, CDR1 is SGHRS and CDR2 YFSETQ. Trimming left V 5 bases short and J 7 bases short, with 22 bases between. The CDR3 sequence is 17 residues long. CDR3 loop: CASRVDKSDGGNSPLHF. CDR3 bases: TGCGCCAGCAGGGTAGATAAATCGGACGGGGGGAATTCACCCCTCCACTTT.

This clone was observed a few times. The rearrangement links TRBV5-6 to TRBJ2-1; 7 bases map to TRBD2. Trimming took 0 bases from V and 7 from J; bases not matched to a gene: 7. The germline V gene encodes CDR1 SGHDT and CDR2 YYEEEE. The CDR3 runs to 15 residues. The DNA of the CDR3 is TGTGCCAGCAGCTTGGCCGTGGGAGCGGGAAATGAGCAGTTCTTC. Translating gives CASSLAVGAGNEQFF.

This clone has just a few counts. Other DNA sequences within the sample encode an identical CDR3. The chain joins TRBV21-1 to TRBJ1-1; the table's D call, TRBD1, was not checked against the DNA. TRBV21-1 has pseudogene status. This CDR3 comprises 16 residues. The CDR3 coding sequence is TGTGCCAGCACCCCTCTTACCTTGACAGGGAACACTGAAGCTTTCTTT. Translated: CASTPLTLTGNTEAFF.

The V call is TRBV6-1, the J call TRBJ2-7, with TRBD1 as a possible D gene (6 bases). Per germline, CDR1 MNHNS and CDR2 SASEGT. The CDR3 extends over 15 amino acids. V shed 1 base and J shed 2 bases, with 12 bases lying between them. The CDR3, as DNA: TGTGCCAGCAGTGAAGGCGGCGAGGGGGCCTACGAGCAGTACTTC. Translated, it gives CASSEGGEGAYEQYF.

The V and J genes are TRBV30 and TRBJ1-1; D gene ambiguous. Trimming cost V 0 bases and J 5 bases, with 4 bases left between them. Germline lookup yields CDR1 GTSNPN and CDR2 SVGIG (reference sequence). This CDR3 is 11 amino acids long. This CDR3 is CAWSVLTEAFF. CDR3 DNA: TGTGCCTGGAGTGTGTTAACTGAAGCTTTCTTT.

This rearrangement joins TRBV30 to TRBJ1-2, with a possible D match to TRBD1 (5 bases). The CDR3 is 14 amino acids. Looked up from germline, CDR1 is GTSNPN and CDR2 is SVGIG (reference sequence). V lost 0 bases and J lost 4, with 12 bases in between. The DNA of the CDR3 is TGTGCCTGGAGTGTGGGGGGGTTGGGCTATGGCTACACCTTC. This translates into CAWSVGGLGYGYTF.

The J gene is TRBJ1-1, the V gene TRBV6-4; D is possibly TRBD1 (5 bases). CDR1 and CDR2 (germline): MRHNA, SNTAGT. This CDR3 contains 13 residues. V was cut by 5 bases and J by 3 bases, with 10 bases left in between. DNA for the CDR3: TGTGCCAGCAGTCTACAGGCAGACACTGAAGCTTTCTTT. As protein: CASSLQADTEAFF.

This chain joins TRBV20-1 and TRBJ2-1; 7 bases are a match to TRBD2. Trimming took 6 bases from V and 10 from J; bases not matched to a gene: 6. The CDR3 has 11 amino acids. The germline V gene has CDR1 DFQATT and CDR2 SNEGSKA (reference sequence). The CDR3: CSAQAGTEQFF. The CDR3 nucleotides read TGCAGTGCCCAAGCGGGAACCGAGCAGTTCTTC.

The chain uses TRBV10-1 and TRBJ2-1, with D tentatively TRBD2 (7 bases). The CDR3 is made up of 14 amino acids. V lost 6 bases and J 2 bases, leaving 11 bases between the germline ends. The germline CDR1 and CDR2 sequences are WNHNN and SYGVQD (reference sequence). The CDR3 DNA reads TGCGCCAGCAGGGGGGGGCTCCCCTACAATGAGCAGTTCTTC. It yields the protein CASRGGLPYNEQFF.

This clone appeared a single time. The chain joins TRBV19 to TRBJ2-2, with D possibly being TRBD2 (5 bases). Germline V gene lookup returns CDR1 LNHDA and CDR2 SQIVND (reference sequence). The CDR3 is made up of 18 amino acids. V was pared by 6 bases and J by 2 bases, with 22 bases between. The CDR3 spells CASSDPDSLKTNTGELFF. The DNA for the CDR3 is TGTGCCAGTAGCGACCCGGACTCATTGAAAACCAACACCGGGGAGCTGTTTTTT. The entire variable domain, with the rest obtained from reference TRBV19 and TRBJ2-2, is as follows: DGGITQSPKYLFRKEGQNVTLSCEQNLNHDAMYWYRQDPGQGLRLIYYSQIVNDFQKGDIAEGYSVSREKKESFPLTVTSAQKNPTAFYLCASSDPDSLKTNTGELFFGEGSRLTVL.

V is TRBV29-1 and J is TRBJ1-5, with D possibly matching TRBD1 (5 bases). The V gene's germline CDR1 is SQVTM and CDR2 ANQGSEA. The V end lost 6 bases, the J end lost 6 bases, and 15 bases lay between the germline ends. The CDR3 runs to 13 residues. CDR3 amino acids: CSVTIRESQPQHF. The CDR3 region has the DNA TGCAGCGTGACAATCAGGGAAAGTCAGCCCCAGCATTTT.

This chain joins TRBV27 and TRBJ1-2; 11 bases map to TRBD1. V gave up 6 bases and J gave up 5 bases; unmatched junction bases: 8. Looked up from germline, CDR1 is MNHEY and CDR2 is SMNVEV (reference sequence). CDR3 length: 15 residues. The CDR3 loop reads CASSRLGDRGYGYTF. The CDR3 coding sequence is TGTGCCAGCAGCCGCCTGGGGGACAGGGGGTATGGCTACACCTTC.

The chain uses TRBV28 and TRBJ1-4; TRBD1 agrees at 9 bases. CDR3 length equals 15 residues. Germline CDR1 reads MDHEN; CDR2 reads SYDVKM. The V and J ends lost 5 bases and 16 bases, in that order; junction bases with no gene match: 17. DNA of the CDR3: TGTGCCAGCAGTATCCCACAGGGGGCCGTTGAGGACTGGTTTTTT. Translated: CASSIPQGAVEDWFF.

This clone was seen only once. The chain employs TRBV5-1 and TRBJ1-4; D not resolved. The CDR3 is 17 amino acids. V lost 0 bases to trimming and J lost 0 bases, with 12 bases between them. CDR1 and CDR2 from the germline V gene are SGHRS and YFSETQ. CDR3 in amino acids: CASSLGGRLSTNEKLFF. DNA of the CDR3: TGCGCCAGCAGCTTGGGTGGCCGACTTTCAACTAATGAAAAACTGTTTTTT.

The chain employs TRBV10-3 and TRBJ1-1, with 8 bases matching TRBD1. This CDR3 has 13 residues. J gave up 4 bases and V 10 bases, and 8 bases lay outside the gene matches. The V gene's germline CDR1 is ENHRY and CDR2 SYGVKD. In nucleotides, the CDR3 is TGTGCCAGCGTGGGACAGGTCCTCACTGAAGCTTTCTTT. Amino acids: CASVGQVLTEAFF.

This clone was seen a few times. This chain joins TRBV29-1 and TRBJ2-1; the match to TRBD2 covers 14 bases. This CDR3 is built from 13 residues. The V and J ends lost 7 bases and 14 bases, in that order; junction bases with no gene match: 10. Germline V gene sequence: CDR1 SQVTM, CDR2 ANQGSEA. The CDR3 coding sequence is TGCAGCGCGACTAGCGGGAGGGACGGGATGGAGTTCTTC. Its protein is CSATSGRDGMEFF.

This rearrangement joins TRBV27 to TRBJ2-7; D might be TRBD2 (6 bases). The CDR3 length is 11 residues. Germline CDR1 is MNHEY and CDR2 is SMNVEV (reference sequence). V was pared by 3 bases and J by 12 bases, with 12 bases between. DNA for the CDR3: TGTGCCAGCAGTTTGTACGGGAGAGTGTACTTC. This translates into CASSLYGRVYF.

This sequence joins TRBV4-1 and TRBJ1-5; 11 bases fit TRBD1. The V and J ends lost 0 bases and 7 bases, in that order; junction bases with no gene match: 11. The CDR3 length is 18 residues. Germline CDR1 and CDR2: MGHRA and YSYEKL. The CDR3 DNA follows: TGCGCCAGCAGCCAAGAGTTCCTCCGGACAGGGGGCGCGCAGCCCCAGCATTTT. This sequence encodes CASSQEFLRTGGAQPQHF.